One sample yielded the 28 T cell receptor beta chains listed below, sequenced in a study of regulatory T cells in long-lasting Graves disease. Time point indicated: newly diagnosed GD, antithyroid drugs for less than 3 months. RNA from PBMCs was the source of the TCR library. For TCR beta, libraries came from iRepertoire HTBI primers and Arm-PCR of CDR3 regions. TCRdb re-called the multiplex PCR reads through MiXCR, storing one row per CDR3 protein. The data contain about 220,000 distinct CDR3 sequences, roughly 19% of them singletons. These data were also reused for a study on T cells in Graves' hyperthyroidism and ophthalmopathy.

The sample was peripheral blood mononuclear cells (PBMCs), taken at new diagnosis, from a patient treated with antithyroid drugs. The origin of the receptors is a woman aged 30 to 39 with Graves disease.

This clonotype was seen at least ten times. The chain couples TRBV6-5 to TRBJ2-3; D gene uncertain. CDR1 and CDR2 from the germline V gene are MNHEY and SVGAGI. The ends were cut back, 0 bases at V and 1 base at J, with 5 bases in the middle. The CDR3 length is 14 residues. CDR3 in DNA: TGTGCCAGCAGTTACTCGACCGGCACAGATACGCAGTATTTT. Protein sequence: CASSYSTGTDTQYF.

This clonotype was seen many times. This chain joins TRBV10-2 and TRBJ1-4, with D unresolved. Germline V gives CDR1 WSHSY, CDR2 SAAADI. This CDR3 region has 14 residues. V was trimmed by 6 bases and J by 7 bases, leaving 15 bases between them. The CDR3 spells CASRPPVFGEKLFF. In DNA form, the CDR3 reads TGCGCCAGCAGGCCACCGGTGTTTGGTGAAAAACTGTTTTTT.

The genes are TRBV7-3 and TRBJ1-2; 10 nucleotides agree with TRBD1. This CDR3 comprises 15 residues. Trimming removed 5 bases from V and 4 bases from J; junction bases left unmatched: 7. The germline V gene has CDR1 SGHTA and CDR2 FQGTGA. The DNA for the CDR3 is TGTGCCAGCAGCCCCGGGACAGGGGATGGCTATGGCTACACCTTC. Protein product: CASSPGTGDGYGYTF. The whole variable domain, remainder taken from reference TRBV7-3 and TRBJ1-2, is GAGVSQTPSNKVTEKGKYVELRCDPISGHTALYWYRQSLGQGPEFLIYFQGTGAADDSGLPNDRFFAVRPEGSVSTLKIQRTERGDSAVYLCASSPGTGDGYGYTFGSGTRLTVV.

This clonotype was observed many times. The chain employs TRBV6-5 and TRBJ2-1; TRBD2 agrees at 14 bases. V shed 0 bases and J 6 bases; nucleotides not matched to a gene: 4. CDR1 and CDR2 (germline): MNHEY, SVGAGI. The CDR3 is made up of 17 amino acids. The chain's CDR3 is CASSYSPGTSGSNEQFF. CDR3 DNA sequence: TGTGCCAGCAGTTACTCCCCCGGGACTAGCGGGAGCAATGAGCAGTTCTTC.

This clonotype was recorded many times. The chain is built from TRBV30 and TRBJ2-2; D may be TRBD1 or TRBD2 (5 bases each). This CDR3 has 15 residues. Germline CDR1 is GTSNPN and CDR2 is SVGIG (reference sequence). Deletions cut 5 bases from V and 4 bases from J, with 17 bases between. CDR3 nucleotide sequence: TGTGCCTGGCGACCCCGGGACCGACCCACCGGGGAGCTGTTTTTT. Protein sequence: CAWRPRDRPTGELFF.

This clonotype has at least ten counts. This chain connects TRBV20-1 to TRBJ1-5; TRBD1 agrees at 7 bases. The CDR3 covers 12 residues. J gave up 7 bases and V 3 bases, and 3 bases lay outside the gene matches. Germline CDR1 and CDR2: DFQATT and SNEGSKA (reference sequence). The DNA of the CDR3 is TGCAGTGCTAGCAACAGGGGACAGCCCCAGCATTTT. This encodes CSASNRGQPQHF.

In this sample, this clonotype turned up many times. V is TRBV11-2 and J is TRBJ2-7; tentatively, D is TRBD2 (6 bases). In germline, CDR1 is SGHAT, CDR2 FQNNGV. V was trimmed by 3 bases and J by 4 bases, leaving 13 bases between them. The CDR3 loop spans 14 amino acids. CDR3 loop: CASSFGGSVYEQYF. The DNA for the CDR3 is TGTGCCAGCAGCTTCGGGGGTAGTGTGTACGAGCAGTACTTC.

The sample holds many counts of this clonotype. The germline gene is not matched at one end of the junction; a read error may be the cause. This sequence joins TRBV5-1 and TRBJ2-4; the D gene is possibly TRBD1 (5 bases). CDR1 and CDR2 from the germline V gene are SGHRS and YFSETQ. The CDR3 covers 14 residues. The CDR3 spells CASSLGLAKNIQYF. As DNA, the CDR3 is TGTGCCAGCAGCTTGGGGCTAGCCAAAAACATTCAGTACTTC.

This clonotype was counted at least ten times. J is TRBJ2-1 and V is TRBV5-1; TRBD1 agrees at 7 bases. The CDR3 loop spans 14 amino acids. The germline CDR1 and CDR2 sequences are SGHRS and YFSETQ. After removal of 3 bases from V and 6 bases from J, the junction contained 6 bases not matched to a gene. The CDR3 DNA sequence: TGCGCCAGCAGCTCCGACAGGGTTGTCAATGAGCAGTTCTTC. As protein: CASSSDRVVNEQFF.

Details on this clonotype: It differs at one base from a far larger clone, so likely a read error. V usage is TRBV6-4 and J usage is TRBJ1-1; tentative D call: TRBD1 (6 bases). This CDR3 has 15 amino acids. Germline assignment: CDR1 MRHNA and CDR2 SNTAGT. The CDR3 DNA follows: TGTGCCAGCAGTTACTCGGGGGGCCACGTAGGCCAAGCTTCCTTT. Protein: CASSYSGGHVGQASF.

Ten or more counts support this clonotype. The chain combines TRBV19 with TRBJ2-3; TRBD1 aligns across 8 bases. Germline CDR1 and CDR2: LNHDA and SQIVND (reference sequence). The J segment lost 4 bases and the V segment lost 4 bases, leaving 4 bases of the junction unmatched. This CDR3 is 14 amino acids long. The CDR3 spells CASSSRGRADTQYF. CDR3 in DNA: TGTGCCAGTAGTAGCAGGGGGCGTGCAGATACGCAGTATTTT.

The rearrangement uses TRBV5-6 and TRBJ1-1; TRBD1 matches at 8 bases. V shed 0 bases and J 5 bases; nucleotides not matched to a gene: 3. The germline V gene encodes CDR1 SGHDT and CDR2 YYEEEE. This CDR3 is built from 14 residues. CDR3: CASSLADRGTEAFF. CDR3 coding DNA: TGTGCCAGCAGCTTGGCCGACAGGGGAACTGAAGCTTTCTTT. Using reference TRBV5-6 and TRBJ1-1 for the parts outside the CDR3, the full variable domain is DAGVTQSPTHLIKTRGQQVTLRCSPKSGHDTVSWYQQALGQGPQFIFQYYEEEERQRGNFPDRFSGHQFPNYSSELNVNALLLGDSALYLCASSLADRGTEAFFGQGTRLTVV.

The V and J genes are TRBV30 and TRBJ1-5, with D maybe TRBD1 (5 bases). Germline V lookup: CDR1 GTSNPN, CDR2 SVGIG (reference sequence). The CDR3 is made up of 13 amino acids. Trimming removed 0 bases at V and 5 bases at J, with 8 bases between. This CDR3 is CAWSVQDHQPQHF. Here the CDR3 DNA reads TGTGCCTGGAGTGTACAGGACCATCAGCCCCAGCATTTT. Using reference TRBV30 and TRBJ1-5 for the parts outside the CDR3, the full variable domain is SQTIHQWPATLVQPVGSPLSLECTVEGTSNPNLYWYRQAAGRGLQLLFYSVGIGQISSEVPQNLSASRPQDRQFILSSKKLLLSDSGFYLCAWSVQDHQPQHFGDGTRLSIL.

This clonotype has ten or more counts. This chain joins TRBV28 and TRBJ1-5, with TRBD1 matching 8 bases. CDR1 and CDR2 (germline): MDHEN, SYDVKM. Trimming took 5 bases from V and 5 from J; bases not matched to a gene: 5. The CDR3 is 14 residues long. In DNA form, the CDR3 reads TGTGCCAGCAGTCCGGACAGGGTGGATCAGCCCCAGCATTTT. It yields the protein CASSPDRVDQPQHF.

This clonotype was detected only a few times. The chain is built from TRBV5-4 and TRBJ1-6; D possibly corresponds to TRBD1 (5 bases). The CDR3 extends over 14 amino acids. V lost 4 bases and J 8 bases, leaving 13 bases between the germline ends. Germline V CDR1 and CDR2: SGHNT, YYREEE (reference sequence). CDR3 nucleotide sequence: TGTGCCAGCAGCCGGACACCCATAGATTCACCCCTCCACTTT. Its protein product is CASSRTPIDSPLHF.

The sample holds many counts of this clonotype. The CDR3 loop reads CASSEAPGWQGGGYTF. The DNA of the CDR3 is TGTGCCAGCAGTGAAGCGCCAGGTTGGCAGGGTGGGGGCTACACCTTC. The rearrangement links TRBV6-1 to TRBJ1-2; D may be TRBD1 (5 bases). From germline, CDR1 is MNHNS and CDR2 SASEGT. This CDR3 is 16 amino acids long. V was pared by 0 bases and J by 8 bases, with 19 bases between.

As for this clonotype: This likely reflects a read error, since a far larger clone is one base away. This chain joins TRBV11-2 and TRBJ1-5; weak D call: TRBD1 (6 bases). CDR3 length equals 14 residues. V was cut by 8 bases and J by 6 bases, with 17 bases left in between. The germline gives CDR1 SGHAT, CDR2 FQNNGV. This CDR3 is CASGQAGEGQPQHF. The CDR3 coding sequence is TGTGCCAGCGGTCAAGCAGGGGAGGGTCAGCCCCAGCATTTT.

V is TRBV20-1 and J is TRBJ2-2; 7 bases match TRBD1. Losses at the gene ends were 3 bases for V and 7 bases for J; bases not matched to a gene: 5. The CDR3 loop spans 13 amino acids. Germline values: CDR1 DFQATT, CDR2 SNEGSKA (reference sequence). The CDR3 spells CSASFGTDGELFF. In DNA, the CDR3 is TGCAGTGCTAGCTTCGGGACAGACGGGGAGCTGTTTTTT.

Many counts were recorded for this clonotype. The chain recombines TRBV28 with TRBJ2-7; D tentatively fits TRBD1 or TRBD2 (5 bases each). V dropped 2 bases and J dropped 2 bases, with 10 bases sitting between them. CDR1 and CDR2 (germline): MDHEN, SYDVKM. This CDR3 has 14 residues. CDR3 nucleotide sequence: TGTGCCAGCAGTTTACCCGGGGCTACCTACGAGCAGTACTTC. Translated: CASSLPGATYEQYF.

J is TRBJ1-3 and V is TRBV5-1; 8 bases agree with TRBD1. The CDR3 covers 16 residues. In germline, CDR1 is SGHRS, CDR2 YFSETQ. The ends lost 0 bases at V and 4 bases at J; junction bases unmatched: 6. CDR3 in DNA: TGCGCCAGCAGCTTGGCAATCGGACAGGGCGGAAACACCATATATTTT. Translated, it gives CASSLAIGQGGNTIYF.

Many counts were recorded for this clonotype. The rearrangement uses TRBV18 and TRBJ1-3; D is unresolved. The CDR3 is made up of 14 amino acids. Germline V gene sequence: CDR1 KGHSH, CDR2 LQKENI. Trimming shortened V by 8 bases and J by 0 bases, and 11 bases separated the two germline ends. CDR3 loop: CASSPWVSGNTIYF. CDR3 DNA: TGTGCCAGCAGCCCATGGGTCTCTGGAAACACCATATATTTT.

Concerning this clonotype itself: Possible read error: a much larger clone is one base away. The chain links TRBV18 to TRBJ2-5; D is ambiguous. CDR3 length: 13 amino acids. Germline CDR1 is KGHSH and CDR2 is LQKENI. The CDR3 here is CASPPGIQETQYF. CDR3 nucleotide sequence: TGTGCCAGCCCACCAGGTATTCAGGAGACCCAGTACTTC.

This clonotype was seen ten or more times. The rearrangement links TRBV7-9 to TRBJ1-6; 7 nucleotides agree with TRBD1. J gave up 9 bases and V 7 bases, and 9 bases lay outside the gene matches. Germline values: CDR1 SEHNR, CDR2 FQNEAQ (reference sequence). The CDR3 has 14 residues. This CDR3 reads CASTIDRVRSPLHF. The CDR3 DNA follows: TGTGCCAGCACGATTGACAGGGTTCGTTCACCCCTCCACTTT.

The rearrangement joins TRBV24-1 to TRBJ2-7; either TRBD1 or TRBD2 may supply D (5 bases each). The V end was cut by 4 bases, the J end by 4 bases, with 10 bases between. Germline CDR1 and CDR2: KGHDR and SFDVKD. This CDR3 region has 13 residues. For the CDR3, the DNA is TGTGCCACCAGTGAGGGCAGGGAGTACGAGCAGTACTTC. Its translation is CATSEGREYEQYF.

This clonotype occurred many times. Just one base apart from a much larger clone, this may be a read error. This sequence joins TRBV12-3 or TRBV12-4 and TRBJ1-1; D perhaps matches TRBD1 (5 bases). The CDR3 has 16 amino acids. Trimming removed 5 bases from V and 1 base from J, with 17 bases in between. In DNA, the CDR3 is TGTGCCAGCAGTCCCCGGGGCATTCTAGGGAACACTGAAGCTTTCTTT. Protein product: CASSPRGILGNTEAFF.

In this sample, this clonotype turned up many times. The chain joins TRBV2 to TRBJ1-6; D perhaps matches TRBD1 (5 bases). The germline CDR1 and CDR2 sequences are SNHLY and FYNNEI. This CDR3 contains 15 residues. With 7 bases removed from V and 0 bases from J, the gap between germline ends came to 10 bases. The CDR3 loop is CASTTDNSYNSPLHF. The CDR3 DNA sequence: TGTGCCAGCACAACGGACAACTCCTATAATTCACCCCTCCACTTT.

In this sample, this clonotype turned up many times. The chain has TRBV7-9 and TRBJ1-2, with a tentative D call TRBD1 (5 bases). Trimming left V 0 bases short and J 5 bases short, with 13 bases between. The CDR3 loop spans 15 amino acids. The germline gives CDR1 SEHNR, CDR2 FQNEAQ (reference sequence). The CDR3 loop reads CASSLAEEGTYGYTF. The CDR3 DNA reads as TGTGCCAGCAGCTTAGCGGAAGAGGGGACTTATGGCTACACCTTC.

This chain's CDR3 is CASSAAGVGEQFF. The CDR3 nucleotides read TGTGCCAGCAGTGCCGCGGGGGTGGGTGAGCAGTTCTTC. The J gene is TRBJ2-1, the V gene TRBV6-2 or TRBV6-3; 7 bases fit TRBD2. The CDR3 consists of 13 residues. With 5 bases clipped from V and 9 bases from J, the junction kept 7 bases outside the gene matches. Germline assignment: CDR1 MNHEY and CDR2 SVGEGT.